Described below is a single T cell receptor beta chain sequence and its context. This sample is part of a study of lymphopenia after photon versus proton radiotherapy. Assay used: immunoSEQ multiplex PCR; TCRdb lists only in-frame clones, some missing. The repertoire includes tens of thousands of clones, approximately 83% of them detected once, and about 2.3% sits in the top ten. The CDR3 spans 16 residues. The germline CDR1 and CDR2 sequences are LNHDA and SQIVND (reference sequence). V lost 3 bases, J lost 2 bases, and 8 bases stayed unmatched. The V and J genes are TRBV19 and TRBJ1-2; 8 bases agree with TRBD1. The clonotype originates from a man between 40 and 49 years old with gastric cancer. Sequencing was performed on peripheral blood, taken from a patient treated with photon-based radiotherapy. CDR3 nucleotide sequence: TGTGCCAGTAGTATGACCACGACAGGGGCCAACTATGGCTACACCTTC. It translates to CASSMTTTGANYGYTF.